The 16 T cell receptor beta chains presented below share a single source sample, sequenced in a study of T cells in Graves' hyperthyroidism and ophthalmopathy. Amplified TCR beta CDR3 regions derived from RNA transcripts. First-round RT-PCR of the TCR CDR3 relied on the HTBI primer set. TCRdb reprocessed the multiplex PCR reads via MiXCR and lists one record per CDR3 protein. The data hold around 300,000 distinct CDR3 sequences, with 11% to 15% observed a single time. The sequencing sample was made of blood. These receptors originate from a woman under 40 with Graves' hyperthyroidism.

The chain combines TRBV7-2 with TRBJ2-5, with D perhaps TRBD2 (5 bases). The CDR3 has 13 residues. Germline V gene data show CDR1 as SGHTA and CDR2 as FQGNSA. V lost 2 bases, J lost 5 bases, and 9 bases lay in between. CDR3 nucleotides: TGTGCCAGCAGCTTAAATAGCGTGGAGACCCAGTACTTC. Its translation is CASSLNSVETQYF.

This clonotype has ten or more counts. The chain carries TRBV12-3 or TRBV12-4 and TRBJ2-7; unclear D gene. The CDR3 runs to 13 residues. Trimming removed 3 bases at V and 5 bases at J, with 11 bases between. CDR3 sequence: CASSLLVSNEQYF. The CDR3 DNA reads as TGTGCCAGCAGTTTGTTGGTCTCAAACGAGCAGTACTTC.

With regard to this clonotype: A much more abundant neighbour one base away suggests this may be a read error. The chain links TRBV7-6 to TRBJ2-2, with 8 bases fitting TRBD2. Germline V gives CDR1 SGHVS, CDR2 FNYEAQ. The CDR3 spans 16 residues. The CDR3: CASSLGGLAGTGERFF. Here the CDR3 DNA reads TGTGCCAGCAGCTTAGGGGGTCTAGCGGGCACCGGGGAGCGGTTTTTT.

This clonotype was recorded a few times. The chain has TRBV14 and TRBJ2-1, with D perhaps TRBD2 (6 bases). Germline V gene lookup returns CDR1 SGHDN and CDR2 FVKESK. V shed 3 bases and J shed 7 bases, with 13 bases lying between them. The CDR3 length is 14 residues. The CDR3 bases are TGTGCCAGCAGCCAGGGGGGAAGGTCAAATGAGCAGTTCTTC. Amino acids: CASSQGGRSNEQFF.

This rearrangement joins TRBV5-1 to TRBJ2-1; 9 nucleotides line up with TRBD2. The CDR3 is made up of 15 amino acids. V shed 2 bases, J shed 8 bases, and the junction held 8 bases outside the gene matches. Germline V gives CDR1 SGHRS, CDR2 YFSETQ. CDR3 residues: CASSFGREGVHEQFF. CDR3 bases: TGCGCCAGCAGCTTCGGGCGGGAGGGCGTCCATGAGCAGTTCTTC.

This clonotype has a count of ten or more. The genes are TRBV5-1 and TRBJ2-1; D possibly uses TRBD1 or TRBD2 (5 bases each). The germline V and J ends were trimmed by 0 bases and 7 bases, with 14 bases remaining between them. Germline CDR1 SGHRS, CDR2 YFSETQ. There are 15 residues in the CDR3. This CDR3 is CASSLVRDGPNEQFF. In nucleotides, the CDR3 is TGCGCCAGCAGCTTGGTACGGGACGGGCCTAATGAGCAGTTCTTC.

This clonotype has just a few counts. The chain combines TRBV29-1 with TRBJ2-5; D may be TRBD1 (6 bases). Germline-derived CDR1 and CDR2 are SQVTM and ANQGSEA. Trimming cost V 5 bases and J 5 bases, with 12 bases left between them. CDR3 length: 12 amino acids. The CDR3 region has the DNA TGCAGCGTTAGTGGACAGTTGGAGACCCAGTACTTC. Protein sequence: CSVSGQLETQYF.

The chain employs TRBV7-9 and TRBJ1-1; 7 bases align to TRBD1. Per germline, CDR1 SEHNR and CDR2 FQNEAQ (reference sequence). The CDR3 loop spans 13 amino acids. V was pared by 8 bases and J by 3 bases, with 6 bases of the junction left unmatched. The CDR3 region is CASPTGTYTEAFF. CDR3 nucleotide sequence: TGTGCCAGCCCGACAGGGACCTACACTGAAGCTTTCTTT.

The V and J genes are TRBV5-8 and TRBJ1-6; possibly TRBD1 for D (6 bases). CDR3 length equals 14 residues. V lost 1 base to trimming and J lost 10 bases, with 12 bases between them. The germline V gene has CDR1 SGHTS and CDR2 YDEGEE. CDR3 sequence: CASSLTGLNSPLHF. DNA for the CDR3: TGTGCCAGCAGCTTGACAGGGTTAAACTCACCCCTCCACTTT.

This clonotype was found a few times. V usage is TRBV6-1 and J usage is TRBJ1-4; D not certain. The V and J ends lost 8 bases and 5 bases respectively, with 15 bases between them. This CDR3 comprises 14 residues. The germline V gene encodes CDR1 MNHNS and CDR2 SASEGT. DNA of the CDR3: TGTGCCAGCTCATTGACCCCACAAAATGAAAAACTGTTTTTT. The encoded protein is CASSLTPQNEKLFF.

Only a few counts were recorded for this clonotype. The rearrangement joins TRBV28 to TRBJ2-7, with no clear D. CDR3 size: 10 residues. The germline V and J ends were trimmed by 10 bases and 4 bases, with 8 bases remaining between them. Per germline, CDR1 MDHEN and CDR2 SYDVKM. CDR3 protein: CATLQYEQYF. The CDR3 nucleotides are TGTGCCACCCTGCAGTACGAGCAGTACTTC.

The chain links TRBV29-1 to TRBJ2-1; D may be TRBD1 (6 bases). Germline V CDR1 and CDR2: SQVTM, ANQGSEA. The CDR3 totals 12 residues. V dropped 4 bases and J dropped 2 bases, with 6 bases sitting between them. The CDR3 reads CSVGQAYNEQFF. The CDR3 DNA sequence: TGCAGCGTTGGACAGGCCTACAATGAGCAGTTCTTC.

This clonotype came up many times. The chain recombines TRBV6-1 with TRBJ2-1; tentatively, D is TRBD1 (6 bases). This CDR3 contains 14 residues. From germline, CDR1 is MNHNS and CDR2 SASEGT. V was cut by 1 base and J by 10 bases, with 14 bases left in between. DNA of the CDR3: TGTGCCAGCAGTGAAGGACAGGAGGTCGAGGAGCAGTTCTTC. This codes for CASSEGQEVEEQFF.

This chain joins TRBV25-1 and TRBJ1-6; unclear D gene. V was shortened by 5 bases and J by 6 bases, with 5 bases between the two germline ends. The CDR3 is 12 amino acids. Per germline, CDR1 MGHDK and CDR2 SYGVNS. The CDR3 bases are TGTGCCAGCAGTCGGGGTAATTCACCCCTCCACTTT. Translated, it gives CASSRGNSPLHF.

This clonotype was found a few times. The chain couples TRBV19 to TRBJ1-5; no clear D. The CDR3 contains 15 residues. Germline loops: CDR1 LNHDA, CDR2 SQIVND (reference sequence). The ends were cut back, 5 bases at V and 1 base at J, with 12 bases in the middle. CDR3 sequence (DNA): TGTGCCAGTAGTTGGGCCGCGATCAGCAATCAGCCCCAGCATTTT. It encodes CASSWAAISNQPQHF.

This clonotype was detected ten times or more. The CDR3 region is CASSPQTGNNEQFF. The CDR3 DNA follows: TGTGCCAGCTCACCACAGACAGGGAACAATGAGCAGTTCTTC. The V gene is TRBV18, the J gene TRBJ2-1; TRBD1 matches 7 bases. V shed 1 base, J shed 5 bases, and the junction held 2 bases outside the gene matches. In germline, CDR1 is KGHSH, CDR2 LQKENI. The CDR3 consists of 14 residues.